Listed below are T cell receptor beta chains from one sample, sequenced in a study of CD8+ T cells in alopecia areata. This table comes from immunoSEQ multiplex PCR, and its TCRdb copy is limited to in-frame clones, with some not included. The table has a few hundred thousand clones, just over 65% seen once. The sample consisted of CD4+ T cells sorted from blood, taken at week 44, from a patient treated with tofacitinib. These receptor sequences come from a human donor with alopecia areata. The CDR3 runs from the conserved cysteine through the conserved F or W. Each record gives: D gene, V gene, CDR3 length, clone size, J gene, CDR3 DNA, CDR3 protein. A D gene is named only where the DNA matches it firmly. Only part of the rows carry a size: once, few, many, or a class if the clone is expanded.

d_gene: .
v_gene: TRBV30
len: 15
abundance: once
j_gene: TRBJ2-2
CDR3nt: TGTGCCTGGAGTTTAGGAGGCGCGAACACCGGGGAGCTGTTTTTT
CDR3aa: CAWSLGGANTGELFF

d_gene: TRBD1
v_gene: TRBV29-1
len: 12
abundance: few
j_gene: TRBJ2-7
CDR3nt: TGCAGCGTTGGACAGGGAAGCTACGAGCAGTACTTC
CDR3aa: CSVGQGSYEQYF

d_gene: .
v_gene: TRBV23-1
len: 15
abundance: few
j_gene: TRBJ2-1
CDR3nt: TGCGCCAGCGGTCAGTTCCCCTACGGGTACAATGAGCAGTTCTTC
CDR3aa: CASGQFPYGYNEQFF

d_gene: .
v_gene: TRBV2
len: 12
abundance: .
j_gene: TRBJ1-2
CDR3nt: TGTGCCAGCAGTGCAGATGACTATGGCTACACCTTC
CDR3aa: CASSADDYGYTF

d_gene: .
v_gene: TRBV30
len: 13
abundance: .
j_gene: TRBJ2-2
CDR3nt: TGTGCCTGGAGCCTCTATAGCACCGGGGAGCTGTTTTTT
CDR3aa: CAWSLYSTGELFF

d_gene: .
v_gene: TRBV4-1
len: 13
abundance: .
j_gene: TRBJ2-3
CDR3nt: TGCGCCAGCAGCCACCTAAGCGCAGATACGCAGTATTTT
CDR3aa: CASSHLSADTQYF

d_gene: .
v_gene: TRBV29-1
len: 10
abundance: .
j_gene: TRBJ1-1
CDR3nt: TGCAGCGTTGTTGGGACTGAAGCTTTCTTT
CDR3aa: CSVVGTEAFF

d_gene: TRBD2
v_gene: TRBV27
len: 14
abundance: .
j_gene: TRBJ2-7
CDR3nt: TGTGCCAGCAGTACTAGCGGACCGCCCTACGAGCAGTACTTC
CDR3aa: CASSTSGPPYEQYF

d_gene: .
v_gene: TRBV10-3
len: 14
abundance: .
j_gene: TRBJ2-7
CDR3nt: TGTGCCATCAGGAATTTGAACCCCTCCTACGAGCAGTACTTC
CDR3aa: CAIRNLNPSYEQYF

d_gene: .
v_gene: TRBV13
len: 13
abundance: .
j_gene: TRBJ1-2
CDR3nt: TGTGCCAGCAGCAGCCCGGGAGCACTAGGCTACACCTTC
CDR3aa: CASSSPGALGYTF

d_gene: .
v_gene: TRBV2
len: 12
abundance: .
j_gene: TRBJ1-2
CDR3nt: TGTGCCAGCAGTGAGAGAGTGGGGGGTGACACCTTC
CDR3aa: CASSERVGGDTF

d_gene: .
v_gene: TRBV2
len: 14
abundance: .
j_gene: TRBJ1-1
CDR3nt: TGTGCCAGCAGTGAAGCAGCCAGGTGGGCTGAAGCTTTCTTT
CDR3aa: CASSEAARWAEAFF

d_gene: .
v_gene: TRBV29-1
len: 12
abundance: .
j_gene: TRBJ1-2
CDR3nt: TGCAGCGTTTTCGGGACTAACTATGGCTACACCTTC
CDR3aa: CSVFGTNYGYTF

d_gene: .
v_gene: TRBV25-1
len: 12
abundance: .
j_gene: TRBJ2-3
CDR3nt: TGTGCCAGCAGTCACACTACGAATACGCAGTATTTT
CDR3aa: CASSHTTNTQYF

d_gene: .
v_gene: TRBV29-1
len: 17
abundance: once
j_gene: TRBJ2-3
CDR3nt: TGCAGCGTTCGGGAACAACGGAGTCATGTATCCACAGATACGCAGTATTTT
CDR3aa: CSVREQRSHVSTDTQYF

d_gene: TRBD2
v_gene: TRBV9
len: 14
abundance: .
j_gene: TRBJ2-7
CDR3nt: TGTGCCAGCAGCGTAGGCGGGGGGGCCCACGAGCAGTACTTC
CDR3aa: CASSVGGGAHEQYF

d_gene: .
v_gene: TRBV7-9
len: 11
abundance: few
j_gene: TRBJ1-2
CDR3nt: TGTGCCAGCAGCTTAATGAAGGACTACACCTTC
CDR3aa: CASSLMKDYTF

d_gene: .
v_gene: TRBV29-1
len: 14
abundance: .
j_gene: TRBJ2-7
CDR3nt: TGCAGCGTTGTGTCCGGGACACTTTCCTACGAGCAGTACTTC
CDR3aa: CSVVSGTLSYEQYF

d_gene: .
v_gene: TRBV5-1
len: 13
abundance: .
j_gene: TRBJ1-1
CDR3nt: TGCGCCAGCAGCTTGGGGGAGGACACTGAAGCTTTCTTT
CDR3aa: CASSLGEDTEAFF

d_gene: .
v_gene: TRBV5-4
len: 13
abundance: .
j_gene: TRBJ1-1
CDR3nt: TGTGCCAGCAGCTCGGTGGAGAACACTGAAGCTTTCTTT
CDR3aa: CASSSVENTEAFF

d_gene: TRBD1
v_gene: TRBV7-2
len: 15
abundance: .
j_gene: TRBJ2-7
CDR3nt: TGTGCCAGCAGCTTAGCCTGGACAGGGTCCTACGAGCAGTACTTC
CDR3aa: CASSLAWTGSYEQYF

d_gene: .
v_gene: TRBV29-1
len: 11
abundance: .
j_gene: TRBJ1-6
CDR3nt: TGCAGCGTTAGCTTTCTTGGCTTGCTCCACTTT
CDR3aa: CSVSFLGLLHF

d_gene: TRBD1
v_gene: TRBV5-1
len: 16
abundance: .
j_gene: TRBJ1-1
CDR3nt: TGCGCCAGCAGCCCGATTCCGGGACAGGTTTCGGGTGAAGCTTTCTTT
CDR3aa: CASSPIPGQVSGEAFF

d_gene: TRBD1
v_gene: TRBV5-5
len: 15
abundance: .
j_gene: TRBJ2-7
CDR3nt: TGTGCCAGCAGCTTGGGAAGACAGGGCCTCTACGAGCAGTACTTC
CDR3aa: CASSLGRQGLYEQYF

d_gene: .
v_gene: TRBV30
len: 14
abundance: .
j_gene: TRBJ1-5
CDR3nt: TGTGCCTGGAGTGGTGGCAGGGTCAATCAGCCCCAGCATTTT
CDR3aa: CAWSGGRVNQPQHF

d_gene: .
v_gene: TRBV4-3
len: 15
abundance: .
j_gene: TRBJ1-2
CDR3nt: TGCGCCAGCAGCCCGAACGCAGACAGCTTGTATGGCTACACCTTC
CDR3aa: CASSPNADSLYGYTF

d_gene: TRBD1
v_gene: TRBV5-1
len: 14
abundance: few
j_gene: TRBJ2-7
CDR3nt: TGCGCCAGCAACTCGGGACAGGGGGCCCTCGAGCAGTACTTC
CDR3aa: CASNSGQGALEQYF

d_gene: .
v_gene: TRBV25-1
len: 17
abundance: .
j_gene: TRBJ1-6
CDR3nt: TGTGCCAGCAGTGAAGCGGGCAGTAGCGAGTTAAATTCACCCCTCCACTTT
CDR3aa: CASSEAGSSELNSPLHF

d_gene: .
v_gene: TRBV29-1
len: 14
abundance: few
j_gene: TRBJ2-1
CDR3nt: TGCAGCGTTGACGCGTGGCCAACTTACAATGAGCAGTTCTTC
CDR3aa: CSVDAWPTYNEQFF

d_gene: .
v_gene: TRBV11-3
len: 13
abundance: .
j_gene: TRBJ1-6
CDR3nt: TGTGCCAGCAGCTTAGCCCAAAATTCACCCCTCCACTTT
CDR3aa: CASSLAQNSPLHF

d_gene: .
v_gene: TRBV7-2
len: 16
abundance: once
j_gene: TRBJ1-5
CDR3nt: TGTGCCAGCAGCCCCACGGGCGGGGGGAGCAATCAGCCCCAGCATTTT
CDR3aa: CASSPTGGGSNQPQHF

d_gene: .
v_gene: TRBV25-1
len: 15
abundance: .
j_gene: TRBJ1-2
CDR3nt: TGTGCCAGCAGTCCCTCCAGGGGTTTCAACTATGGCTACACCTTC
CDR3aa: CASSPSRGFNYGYTF